The 21 T cell receptor beta chains presented below share a single source sample, sequenced in a study of cytomegalovirus exposure and HLA in healthy donors. The protocol was immunoSEQ multiplex PCR, while the TCRdb copy is restricted to in-frame clones and leaves out a portion. Seen here are some 170,000 clones, around nine tenths observed once, and the top ten hold 1.4%. Sequences were obtained from PBMCs. Receptors originate from a woman aged 25 to 39 in good health and CMV-seronegative.

The J gene is TRBJ1-1, the V gene TRBV9, with D tentatively TRBD1 (6 bases). V was trimmed by 0 bases and J by 0 bases, leaving 15 bases between them. The CDR3 length is 17 residues. The germline gives CDR1 SGDLS, CDR2 YYNGEE. The CDR3 nucleotides are TGTGCCAGCAGCGTAGTACAGGGCCTCCTGATGAACACTGAAGCTTTCTTT. As protein: CASSVVQGLLMNTEAFF.

The rearrangement joins TRBV5-4 to TRBJ1-2; perhaps TRBD1 as D (5 bases). The CDR3 sequence is 15 residues long. The V gene's germline CDR1 is SGHNT and CDR2 YYREEE (reference sequence). Trimming removed 2 bases from V and 7 bases from J, with 18 bases in between. The CDR3 loop reads CASSFRGSWGGGYTF. The CDR3 region has the DNA TGTGCCAGCAGCTTTAGGGGCTCGTGGGGAGGTGGCTACACCTTC.

The chain uses TRBV30 and TRBJ1-3; perhaps TRBD1 as D (6 bases). With 2 bases removed from V and 1 base from J, the gap between germline ends came to 15 bases. Germline assignment: CDR1 GTSNPN and CDR2 SVGIG (reference sequence). This CDR3 has 16 residues. In nucleotides, the CDR3 is TGTGCCTGGAGTAAGCAGGGGCCCCGGTCTGGAAACACCATATATTTT. Its translation is CAWSKQGPRSGNTIYF. Based on the CDR3 plus reference TRBV30 and TRBJ1-3, the full variable domain is SQTIHQWPATLVQPVGSPLSLECTVEGTSNPNLYWYRQAAGRGLQLLFYSVGIGQISSEVPQNLSASRPQDRQFILSSKKLLLSDSGFYLCAWSKQGPRSGNTIYFGEGSWLTVV.

This sequence joins TRBV6-1 and TRBJ2-1, with TRBD2 matching over 9 bases. With 2 bases clipped from V and 0 bases from J, the junction kept 5 bases outside the gene matches. The length of the CDR3 is 17 residues. The germline gives CDR1 MNHNS, CDR2 SASEGT. The CDR3 DNA reads as TGTGCCAGCAGTGAACTAGCGGGGACCAACTCCTACAATGAGCAGTTCTTC. It yields the protein CASSELAGTNSYNEQFF.

The chain joins TRBV11-3 to TRBJ1-1; tentative D call: TRBD1 (5 bases). V was shortened by 2 bases and J by 7 bases, with 14 bases between the two germline ends. The length of the CDR3 is 14 residues. Germline V gives CDR1 SGHNT, CDR2 YENEEA. The CDR3 loop reads CASSLQQAVGEAFF. CDR3 nucleotides: TGTGCCAGCAGCTTACAACAGGCAGTGGGTGAAGCTTTCTTT. Filled out from reference TRBV11-3 and TRBJ1-1, the complete variable domain reads EAGVVQSPRYKIIEKKQPVAFWCNPISGHNTLYWYLQNLGQGPELLIRYENEEAVDDSQLPKDRFSAERLKGVDSTLKIQPAELGDSAVYLCASSLQQAVGEAFFGQGTRLTVV.

This sequence joins TRBV6-1 and TRBJ1-5; TRBD1 aligns across 7 bases. V dropped 3 bases and J dropped 2; count of bases not matched to a gene: 7. Germline-derived CDR1 and CDR2 are MNHNS and SASEGT. CDR3 size: 16 residues. Written as DNA, the CDR3 is TGTGCCAGCAGTGAGACGGGACAGTTTGGCAATCAGCCCCAGCATTTT. Residues: CASSETGQFGNQPQHF.

V gene TRBV4-1 combines with J gene TRBJ1-1; 7 bases fit TRBD1. The CDR3 is 16 residues long. V shed 3 bases, J shed 4 bases, and the junction held 11 bases outside the gene matches. Germline assignment: CDR1 MGHRA and CDR2 YSYEKL. CDR3 protein: CASSHPQGKGATEAFF. CDR3 DNA sequence: TGCGCCAGCAGCCATCCTCAGGGCAAGGGGGCCACTGAAGCTTTCTTT.

The V call is TRBV14, the J call TRBJ2-5, with 8 bases matching TRBD1. Germline V gene data show CDR1 as SGHDN and CDR2 as FVKESK. V lost 4 bases and J lost 1; bases outside the gene matches: 8. This CDR3 contains 16 residues. The CDR3 coding sequence is TGTGCCAGCAGCCTGGTGATGGGACAGGTCCAAGAGACCCAGTACTTC. It codes for CASSLVMGQVQETQYF.

The CDR3 protein is CASSDEWQGGTGELFF. The CDR3 coding sequence is TGTGCCAGCAGTGATGAGTGGCAGGGAGGGACCGGGGAGCTGTTTTTT. The V and J genes are TRBV2 and TRBJ2-2; 7 bases line up with TRBD2. Germline CDR1 SNHLY, CDR2 FYNNEI. This CDR3 spans 16 amino acids. Trimming at V came to 3 bases and at J to 5 bases, leaving 9 bases not matched to a gene.

The rearrangement links TRBV6-5 to TRBJ2-1; D unresolved. Germline V lookup: CDR1 MNHEY, CDR2 SVGAGI. Deletions cut 0 bases from V and 9 bases from J, with 9 bases between. The CDR3 contains 13 residues. This chain's CDR3 is CASSYSISGEQFF. Written as DNA, the CDR3 is TGTGCCAGCAGTTACTCTATTTCGGGTGAGCAGTTCTTC.

This chain links TRBV4-1 with TRBJ2-7; tentative D call: TRBD1 (6 bases). Germline V gene lookup returns CDR1 MGHRA and CDR2 YSYEKL. Trimming took off 3 bases at V and 4 bases at J, with 16 bases between the two ends. The CDR3 sequence is 15 residues long. The CDR3 nucleotides read TGCGCCAGCAGCCAGGCCACAGGGAGACTGTACGAGCAGTACTTC. Amino acids: CASSQATGRLYEQYF.

This clone was recorded a few times. The chain combines TRBV5-1 with TRBJ1-1; D remains ambiguous. Germline CDR1 is SGHRS and CDR2 is YFSETQ. The CDR3 has 13 amino acids. Trimming removed 7 bases at V and 4 bases at J, with 14 bases between. The CDR3: CASRGWAGTEAFF. The DNA of the CDR3 is TGCGCCAGCCGTGGCTGGGCTGGCACTGAAGCTTTCTTT.

This rearrangement joins TRBV11-2 to TRBJ2-7; D gene ambiguous. This CDR3 region has 13 residues. Germline CDR1 is SGHAT and CDR2 is FQNNGV. V lost 5 bases and J lost 3, with 11 bases in between. The CDR3 DNA follows: TGTGCCAGCAGCCCCATGGCTAGCTACGAGCAGTACTTC. This gives the protein CASSPMASYEQYF.

This chain links TRBV5-1 with TRBJ2-3, with 12 bases identical to TRBD2. Looked up from germline, CDR1 is SGHRS and CDR2 is YFSETQ. J lost 2 bases, V lost 4 bases, and 8 bases had no gene match. The CDR3 spans 17 residues. The CDR3 coding sequence is TGCGCCAGCAGCGGACGACTAGCGGGGGTGAACACAGATACGCAGTATTTT. This gives the protein CASSGRLAGVNTDTQYF.

The chain combines TRBV5-1 with TRBJ2-3; TRBD2 aligns across 12 bases. This CDR3 spans 15 amino acids. Germline V gene sequence: CDR1 SGHRS, CDR2 YFSETQ. The trim removed 5 bases at V and 4 bases at J, leaving 5 bases unmatched. CDR3 residues: CASSLAGGPPDTQYF. The CDR3 DNA follows: TGCGCCAGCAGTCTAGCGGGGGGGCCCCCAGATACGCAGTATTTT. Drawing the rest from reference TRBV5-1 and TRBJ2-3, the complete variable domain is KAGVTQTPRYLIKTRGQQVTLSCSPISGHRSVSWYQQTPGQGLQFLFEYFSETQRNKGNFPGRFSGRQFSNSRSEMNVSTLELGDSALYLCASSLAGGPPDTQYFGPGTRLTVL.

The V gene is TRBV9, the J gene TRBJ1-5; the D gene is possibly TRBD1 (5 bases). Germline assignment: CDR1 SGDLS and CDR2 YYNGEE. The CDR3 consists of 16 residues. Trimming cost V 0 bases and J 5 bases, with 15 bases left between them. The DNA of the CDR3 is TGTGCCAGCAGCGTAGAGGAAGGCAGGGTGTATCAGCCCCAGCATTTT. Translating gives CASSVEEGRVYQPQHF.

Only one count was recorded for this clone. The rearrangement links TRBV15 to TRBJ1-5, with D tentatively TRBD1 (6 bases). The germline V gene encodes CDR1 LNHNV and CDR2 YYDKDF (reference sequence). This CDR3 region has 16 residues. V was clipped by 5 bases and J by 2 bases, with 16 bases between them. The CDR3 nucleotides read TGTGCCACCAGCGTCCCCCCGGGGGGGCGCAATCAGCCCCAGCATTTT. This encodes CATSVPPGGRNQPQHF. The whole variable domain, filled in from reference TRBV15 and TRBJ1-5, reads DAMVIQNPRYQVTQFGKPVTLSCSQTLNHNVMYWYQQKSSQAPKLLFHYYDKDFNNEADTPDNFQSRRPNTSFCFLDIRSPGLGDTAMYLCATSVPPGGRNQPQHFGDGTRLSIL.

The V call is TRBV27, the J call TRBJ1-5, with 8 bases identical to TRBD1. V lost 6 bases, J lost 6 bases, and 7 bases stayed unmatched. Germline loops: CDR1 MNHEY, CDR2 SMNVEV (reference sequence). This CDR3 has 14 residues. CDR3 bases: TGTGCCAGCAGGCGAAGACAGGGGAGTCAGCCCCAGCATTTT. Protein sequence: CASRRRQGSQPQHF.

The V gene is TRBV4-2, the J gene TRBJ1-1, with no clear D. CDR1 is LGHNA, CDR2 YNFKEQ, per germline. V gave up 1 base and J gave up 0 bases, with 6 bases separating them. The CDR3 runs 14 residues. The CDR3 sequence: CASSQVRLNTEAFF. CDR3 nucleotides: TGTGCCAGCAGCCAAGTCAGGCTGAACACTGAAGCTTTCTTT.

This CDR3 reads CASSTGHLNTEAFF. DNA for the CDR3: TGTGCCAGCAGTACCGGACACTTGAACACTGAAGCTTTCTTT. The chain carries TRBV27 and TRBJ1-1; D is possibly TRBD1 (5 bases). V lost 5 bases, J lost 0 bases, and 10 bases lay in between. CDR3 length: 14 amino acids. Germline loops: CDR1 MNHEY, CDR2 SMNVEV (reference sequence).

The V call is TRBV30, the J call TRBJ1-3; 7 bases fit TRBD1. The CDR3 spans 14 residues. V lost 7 bases to trimming and J lost 0 bases; unmatched junction nucleotides: 6. Germline lookup yields CDR1 GTSNPN and CDR2 SVGIG (reference sequence). CDR3 residues: CASNRGFSGNTIYF. The CDR3 DNA follows: TGTGCCTCTAACAGGGGATTCTCTGGAAACACCATATATTTT.